Listed here is a single TCR beta chain. Its target antigen remains unknown. Nothing much larger sits one base from this clone, and base qualities are not available. Trimming accounts for 8 bases at V and 8 bases at J, while the number of junction bases matched to no gene is 13. The CDR3 sequence holds 14 residues, the cysteine and phenylalanine included. This entry keeps only the CDR3 DNA: 42 bases, framed from base 1. Taken from the germline V gene, the CDR1 and CDR2 loops are MDHEN and SYDVKM. The collaborating institutions used their own protocols to collect whole blood in K2EDTA tubes. Collaborator samples were shipped for TCRbeta analysis as frozen whole blood, isolated PBMCs, or DNA extracted from either sample type. The data derive from a study of blood T cell repertoires in COVID-19 (dated by TCRdb to between 2020 and 2021). For the wider study: The collaborator samples originated in the United States, Italy and Spain and spanned the acute and convalescent phases of COVID-19. The material from the prospective study consisted of cDNA or gDNA derived from T cells, B-cell-depleted T cells, or PBMCs. Subjects who had been exposed to COVID-19, were actively infected with it, or had recovered from it provided the deeply sampled blood TCRbeta repertoires that made up the dataset. The repertoires were released in a freely available public database meant as a resource for research on the immune response to SARS-CoV-2. The samples were drawn from two sources: the first 160 participants of the ongoing ImmuneRACE study, and over 1,000 subjects contributed by 6 global collaborators. A de-identified subject ID, COVID-19 status, age in years and sex were almost always included in the sample metadata. Where HLA class I and class II types were available, the types were taken from metadata supplied by the sample provider, not from assay-based typing.

Overall study outcomes, separate from this receptor: Clinical and demographic metadata were provided uncurated, with the amount varying by source and participant.

The immunoSEQ Assay, a bias-controlled multiplex PCR, was used to amplify TCRbeta CDR3 regions from genomic DNA. In the paper's pipeline: The number of nucleated cells in each sample was estimated by amplification of reference gene primers within the assay. Sequence reads were collapsed and filtered to measure the absolute abundance of every unique TCRbeta CDR3 rearrangement. For each sample, productive Simpson clonality was calculated as the square root of Simpson's diversity index across productive rearrangements. TCRdb took this table from immuneACCESS and kept in-frame rearrangements with V and J called. Such tables lack part of the clones; where checked against another copy, unresolved V genes explain under half of the gap, and the rest is unexplained. That table is the source of V, J and clone size, and D and trimming were worked out from the DNA. The sample profile shows about 200,000 clones; around 84% of them were found once. The ten largest clones add up to 3% of the sample.

The chain uses TRBV28 and TRBJ1-1; 8 junctional bases match TRBD1. The specimen was peripheral blood. The sequence derives from a man between 60 and 75 years old with acute or convalescent COVID-19. The nucleotide sequence is TGTGCCAGCGGGGAGGCAGGGGGCAAGAGGGAAGCTTTCTTT. Translation gives CASGEAGGKREAFF.